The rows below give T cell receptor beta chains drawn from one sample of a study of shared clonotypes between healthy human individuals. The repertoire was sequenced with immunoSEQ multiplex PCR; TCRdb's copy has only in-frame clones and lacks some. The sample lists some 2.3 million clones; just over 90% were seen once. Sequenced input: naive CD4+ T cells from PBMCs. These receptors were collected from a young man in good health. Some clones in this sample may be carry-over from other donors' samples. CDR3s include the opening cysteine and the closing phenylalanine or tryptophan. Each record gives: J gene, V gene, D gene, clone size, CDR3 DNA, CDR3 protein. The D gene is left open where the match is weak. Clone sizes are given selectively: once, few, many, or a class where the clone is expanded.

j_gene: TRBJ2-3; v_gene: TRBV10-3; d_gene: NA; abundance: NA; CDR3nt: TGTGCCATCAGTGAGTACTACCCCAGGACCGAGAATACAGATACGCAGTATTTT; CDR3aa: CAISEYYPRTENTDTQYF
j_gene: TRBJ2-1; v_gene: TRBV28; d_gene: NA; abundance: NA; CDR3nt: TGTGCCAGCAGTTTCTGGAGGTCCTACAATGAGCAGTTCTTC; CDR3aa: CASSFWRSYNEQFF
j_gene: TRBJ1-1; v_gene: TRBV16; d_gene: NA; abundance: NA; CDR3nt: TGTGCCAGCAGCCAATACTTTAGCGGGGGCCGGGACACTGAAGCTTTCTTT; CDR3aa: CASSQYFSGGRDTEAFF
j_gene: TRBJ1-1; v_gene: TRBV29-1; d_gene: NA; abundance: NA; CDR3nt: TGCAGCGTGGAGTACGGGACGGCAGTGAACACTGAAGCTTTCTTT; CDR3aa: CSVEYGTAVNTEAFF
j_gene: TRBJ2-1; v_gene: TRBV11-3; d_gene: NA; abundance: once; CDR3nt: TGTGCCAGCAGCCCCCTGGGGGGTCGTGAGCAGTTCTTC; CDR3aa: CASSPLGGREQFF
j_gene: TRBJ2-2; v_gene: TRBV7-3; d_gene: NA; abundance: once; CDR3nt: TGTGCCAGCAGCTTAGAGGGGGTTTTAAAGGCCGGGGAGCTGTTTTTT; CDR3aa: CASSLEGVLKAGELFF
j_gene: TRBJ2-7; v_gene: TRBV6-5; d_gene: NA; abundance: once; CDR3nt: TGTGCCAGCAGCCTCCCGAGGGGGGTCGAGCAGTACTTC; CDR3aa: CASSLPRGVEQYF
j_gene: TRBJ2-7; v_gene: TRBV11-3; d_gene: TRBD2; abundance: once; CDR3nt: TGTGCCAGCAGCGACCTAGCGGGAGGGAGCCACGAGCAGTACTTC; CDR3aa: CASSDLAGGSHEQYF
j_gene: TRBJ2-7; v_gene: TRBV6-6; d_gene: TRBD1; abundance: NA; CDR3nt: TGTGCCAACTCCAAGGGACAGGGGGCCGAGCAGTACTTC; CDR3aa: CANSKGQGAEQYF
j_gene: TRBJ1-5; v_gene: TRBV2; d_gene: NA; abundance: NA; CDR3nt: TGTGCCAGCAGTGAACAGTCAGTTAGCAATCAGCCCCAGCATTTT; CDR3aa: CASSEQSVSNQPQHF
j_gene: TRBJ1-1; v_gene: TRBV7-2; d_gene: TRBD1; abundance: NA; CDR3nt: TGTGCCAGCATCGTCGACAGGGGGCGTACTGAAGCTTTCTTT; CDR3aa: CASIVDRGRTEAFF
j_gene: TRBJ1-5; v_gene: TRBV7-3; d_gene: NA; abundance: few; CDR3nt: TGTGCCAGCAGCTCCTCTCCTCGTCAGCCCCAGCATTTT; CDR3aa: CASSSSPRQPQHF
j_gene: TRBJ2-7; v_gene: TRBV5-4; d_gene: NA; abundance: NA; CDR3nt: TGTGCCAGCAGCTTGAATGGTTACCGGACCTACGAGCAGTACTTC; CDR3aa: CASSLNGYRTYEQYF
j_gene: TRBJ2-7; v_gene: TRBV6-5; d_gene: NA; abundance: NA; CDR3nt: TGTGCCAGCAGTTACTCGGGCGGCGAGCAGTACTTC; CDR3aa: CASSYSGGEQYF
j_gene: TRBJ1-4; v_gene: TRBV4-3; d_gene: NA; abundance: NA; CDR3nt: TGCGCCAGCAGCCACCTAACCGGGACAACCACTAATGAAAAACTGTTTTTT; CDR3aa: CASSHLTGTTTNEKLFF
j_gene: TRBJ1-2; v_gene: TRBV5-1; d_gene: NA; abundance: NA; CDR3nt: TGCGCCAGCAGCAAAGAAATGGGGTCTCATGGCTACACCTTC; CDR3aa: CASSKEMGSHGYTF
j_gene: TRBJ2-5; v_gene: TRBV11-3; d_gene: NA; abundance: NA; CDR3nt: TGTGCCAGCAGCTTCGGCGGGAATGGGCAAGAGACCCAGTACTTC; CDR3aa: CASSFGGNGQETQYF
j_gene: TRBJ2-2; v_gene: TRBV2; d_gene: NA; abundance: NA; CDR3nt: TGTGCCAGCAGTCTTGAGAACACCGGGGAGCTGTTTTTT; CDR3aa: CASSLENTGELFF
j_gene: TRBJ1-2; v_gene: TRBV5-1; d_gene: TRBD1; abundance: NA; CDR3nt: TGCGCCAGCAGCTTAAGACAGGGCAACTATGGCTACACCTTC; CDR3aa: CASSLRQGNYGYTF
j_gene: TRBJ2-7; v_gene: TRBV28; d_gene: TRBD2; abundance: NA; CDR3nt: TGTGCCAGCAGTTTAACCCGGGGCGGGGGGACCTACGAGCAGTACTTC; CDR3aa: CASSLTRGGGTYEQYF
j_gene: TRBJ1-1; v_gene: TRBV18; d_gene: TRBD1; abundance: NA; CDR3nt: TGTGCCAGCTCACCGGACAGGGGCATTACTGAAGCTTTCTTT; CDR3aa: CASSPDRGITEAFF
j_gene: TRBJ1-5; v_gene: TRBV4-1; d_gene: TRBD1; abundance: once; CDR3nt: TGCGCCAGCAGCATCCGACAGGGGGCGGATAGCAATCAGCCCCAGCATTTT; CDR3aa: CASSIRQGADSNQPQHF
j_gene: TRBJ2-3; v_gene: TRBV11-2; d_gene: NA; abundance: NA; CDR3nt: TGTGCCAGCAGCTTAGATGAGGGGGAGTATGCGACAGATACGCAGTATTTT; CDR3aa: CASSLDEGEYATDTQYF
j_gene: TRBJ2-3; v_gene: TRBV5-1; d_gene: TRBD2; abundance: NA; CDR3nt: TGCGCCAGCAGCTCCGGCTACGGGGGGAGTAGCACAGATACGCAGTATTTT; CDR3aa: CASSSGYGGSSTDTQYF
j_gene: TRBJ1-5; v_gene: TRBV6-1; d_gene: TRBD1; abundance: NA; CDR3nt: TGTGCCAGCAGTGCGAAATCAGGGGGCTGGGGGCAGCCCCAGCATTTT; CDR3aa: CASSAKSGGWGQPQHF
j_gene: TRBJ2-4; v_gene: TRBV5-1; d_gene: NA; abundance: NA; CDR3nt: TGCGCCAGGCCGGGGCACTATTTCTTAGCCAAAAACATTCAGTACTTC; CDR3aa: CARPGHYFLAKNIQYF
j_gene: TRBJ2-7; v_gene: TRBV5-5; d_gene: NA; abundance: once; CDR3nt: TGTGCCAGCAGCTTACTGAACTCCTACGAGCAGTACTTC; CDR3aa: CASSLLNSYEQYF
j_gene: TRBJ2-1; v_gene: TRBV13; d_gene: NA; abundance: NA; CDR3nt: TGTGCCAGCAGCTTAAGGCGGCTAGGGGGTTGGGGTGAGCAGTTCTTC; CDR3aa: CASSLRRLGGWGEQFF
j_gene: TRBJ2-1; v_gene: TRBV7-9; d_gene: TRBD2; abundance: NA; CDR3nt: TGTGCCAGCAGCCCCTTACTAGCGGGGTCCTACAATGAGCAGTTCTTC; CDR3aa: CASSPLLAGSYNEQFF
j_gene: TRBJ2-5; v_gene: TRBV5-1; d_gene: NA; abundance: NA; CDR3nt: TGCGCCAGCAGCCTGCCGGGGGAGACCCAGTACTTC; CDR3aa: CASSLPGETQYF
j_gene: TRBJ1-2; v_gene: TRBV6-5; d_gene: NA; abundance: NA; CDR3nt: TGTGCCAGCAAATCCCCCGAGTTCTATGGCTACACCTTC; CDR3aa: CASKSPEFYGYTF
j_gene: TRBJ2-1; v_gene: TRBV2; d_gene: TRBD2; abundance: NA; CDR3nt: TGTGCCAGCCAGGGTGGACTAGCGGGAGGGGCGCAGTTCTTC; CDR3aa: CASQGGLAGGAQFF
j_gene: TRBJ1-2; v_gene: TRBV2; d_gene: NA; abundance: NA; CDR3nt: TGTGCCAGCAGCGGAGGGGGATACTATGGCTACACCTTC; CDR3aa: CASSGGGYYGYTF
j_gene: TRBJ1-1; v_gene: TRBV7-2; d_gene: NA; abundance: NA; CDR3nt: TGTGCCAGCAGCTTGGGAGGGGTGAACACTGAAGCTTTCTTT; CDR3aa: CASSLGGVNTEAFF